This T cell receptor (beta chain) was identified during a study of beta chain features in type 1 diabetes. This clone was picked up a small number of times. Its antigen is still unknown. Findings and limits, study-wide: A definitive answer on HLA type influencing TCRB rearrangement was not reached here. Reduced insertions and increased deletions marked VDJ junctions in type 1 diabetes patients. Patients' naive, central memory and Treg TCRB repertoires seemed closer to one another than those of healthy donors.

Every bit of the isolated RNA underwent reverse transcription, so sequencing read expressed TCRB transcripts. TCRdb keeps only in-frame clones here, not all; method: immunoSEQ multiplex PCR. The sample comprises 350,000 to 450,000 clones, approximately 15% of which are singletons, and about 0.04% rests with the top ten. The CDR3 is 13 amino acids. Germline values: CDR1 SGHRS, CDR2 YFSETQ. V gave up 0 bases and J gave up 3 bases; unmatched junction bases: 0. The chain employs TRBV5-1 and TRBJ2-7; 7 bases agree with TRBD1. This receptor was taken from a man aged 25 to 40 in good health. Material for sequencing was naive CD4+ T cells from blood. In nucleotides, the CDR3 is TGCGCCAGCAGCTTGGGGACAGGCTACGAGCAGTACTTC. Translating gives CASSLGTGYEQYF.